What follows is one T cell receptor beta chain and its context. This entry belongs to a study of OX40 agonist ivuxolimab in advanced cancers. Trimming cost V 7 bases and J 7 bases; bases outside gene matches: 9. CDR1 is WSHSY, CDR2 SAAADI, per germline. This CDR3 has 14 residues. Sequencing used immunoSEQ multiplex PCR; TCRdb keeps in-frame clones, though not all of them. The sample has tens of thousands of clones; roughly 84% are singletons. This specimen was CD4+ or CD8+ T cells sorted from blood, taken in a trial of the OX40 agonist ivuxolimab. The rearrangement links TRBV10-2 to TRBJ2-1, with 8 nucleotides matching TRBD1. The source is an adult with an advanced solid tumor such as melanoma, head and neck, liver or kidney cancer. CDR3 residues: CASTVTGAGNEQFF. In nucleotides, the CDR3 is TGCGCCAGCACTGTGACAGGGGCCGGGAATGAGCAGTTCTTC.